The 27 T cell receptor beta chains below were found in one sample sequenced in a study of blood T cell repertoires in COVID-19. Libraries were prepared by immunoSEQ multiplex PCR; TCRdb keeps only in-frame clonotypes and omits some of them. The top ten clones hold approximately 6.5% of a sample with 90,000 to 100,000 clones, about four fifths of them seen once. The sequencing input was peripheral blood. These receptor sequences come from a man between 60 and 75 years old with acute or convalescent COVID-19.

The CDR3 region is CATQDTMNTEAFF. CDR3 DNA: TGTGCCACCCAGGACACGATGAACACTGAAGCTTTCTTT. This rearrangement joins TRBV24-1 to TRBJ1-1; weak D call: TRBD1 (5 bases). Germline V lookup: CDR1 KGHDR, CDR2 SFDVKD. The CDR3 runs 13 residues. Between the trimmed V and J ends, which lost 9 bases and 0 bases, there was a span of 10 bases.

This chain uses TRBV27 with TRBJ2-1, with 9 positions matching TRBD1. Trimming took 4 bases from V and 6 from J; bases not matched to a gene: 7. Germline values: CDR1 MNHEY, CDR2 SMNVEV (reference sequence). The CDR3 contains 15 residues. This chain's CDR3 is CASSSTGTGPNEQFF. CDR3 sequence (DNA): TGTGCCAGCAGTTCCACCGGGACAGGGCCCAATGAGCAGTTCTTC.

V and J are TRBV5-1 and TRBJ1-1; D is unclear. The CDR3 sequence is 13 residues long. Per germline, CDR1 SGHRS and CDR2 YFSETQ. V was cut by 7 bases and J by 2 bases, with 12 bases left in between. CDR3 coding DNA: TGCGCCAGCCGCGGCGGAGATAACACTGAAGCTTTCTTT. Translating gives CASRGGDNTEAFF.

This rearrangement joins TRBV7-2 to TRBJ2-2; 7 positions agree with TRBD1. Germline trimming cut 5 bases from V and 6 bases from J; bases unmatched to any gene: 6. Germline V CDR1 and CDR2: SGHTA, FQGNSA. The CDR3 runs to 14 residues. In DNA form, the CDR3 reads TGTGCCAGCAGCAAACAGGGGCGGGCCGGGGAGCTGTTTTTT. Translated: CASSKQGRAGELFF.

V is TRBV9 and J is TRBJ1-5; D is unresolved. The germline V gene has CDR1 SGDLS and CDR2 YYNGEE. Trimming removed 0 bases from V and 6 bases from J, with 10 bases in between. The CDR3 totals 14 residues. The CDR3 loop is CASSVDGGGQPQHF. In DNA form, the CDR3 reads TGTGCCAGCAGCGTAGACGGAGGAGGTCAGCCCCAGCATTTT. Filled out from reference TRBV9 and TRBJ1-5, the complete variable domain reads DSGVTQTPKHLITATGQRVTLRCSPRSGDLSVYWYQQSLDQGLQFLIQYYNGEERAKGNILERFSAQQFPDLHSELNLSSLELGDSALYFCASSVDGGGQPQHFGDGTRLSIL.

The chain carries TRBV6-5 and TRBJ1-1, with D hard to call. Trimming stripped 0 bases from V and 1 base from J, with 6 bases between. The CDR3 has 14 amino acids. Germline CDR1 reads MNHEY; CDR2 reads SVGAGI. The CDR3 sequence: CASSYSRQNTEAFF. CDR3 nucleotide sequence: TGTGCCAGCAGTTACTCGAGGCAGAACACTGAAGCTTTCTTT.

The chain carries TRBV3-1 (or the pseudogene TRBV3-2) and TRBJ2-5; D call uncertain. V gave up 2 bases and J gave up 14 bases, with 12 bases separating them. Germline loops: CDR1 LGHDT, CDR2 YNNKEL (reference sequence). The CDR3 sequence is 11 residues long. The CDR3 sequence is CASSQSLRRYF. CDR3 sequence (DNA): TGTGCCAGCAGCCAATCACTCCGAAGATACTTC.

The rearrangement links TRBV27 to TRBJ1-1; D possibly corresponds to TRBD1 (6 bases). Germline CDR1 and CDR2: MNHEY and SMNVEV (reference sequence). This CDR3 comprises 14 residues. V was pared by 5 bases and J by 4 bases, with 14 bases between. The CDR3 coding sequence is TGTGCCAGCAGTACCCAGGGGTTAAGCACTGAAGCTTTCTTT. It codes for CASSTQGLSTEAFF.

The V call is TRBV5-4, the J call TRBJ1-2, with 10 positions matching TRBD1. The CDR3 length is 14 residues. The germline V gene has CDR1 SGHNT and CDR2 YYREEE (reference sequence). V lost 4 bases and J lost 4; bases outside the gene matches: 4. The CDR3 DNA follows: TGTGCCAGCAGCCCCGGGACAGGGGCCTATGGCTACACCTTC. Amino acids: CASSPGTGAYGYTF.

V and J are TRBV19 and TRBJ2-1; 8 positions agree with TRBD2. The germline V gene has CDR1 LNHDA and CDR2 SQIVND (reference sequence). CDR3 size: 16 residues. With V trimmed by 7 bases and J by 7 bases, 15 bases remained unmatched. CDR3 coding DNA: TGTGCCAGTACCTTGGGGAGGGCTAGCGGGTTGAATGAGCAGTTCTTC. It is translated as CASTLGRASGLNEQFF.

This clone has a single count. The CDR3 DNA is TGCGCCAGCAGCTTGGACATGGGGATTAACAGGGCGGTGAATGGCTACACCTTC. It codes for CASSLDMGINRAVNGYTF. The chain employs TRBV5-1 and TRBJ1-2, with a weak D call TRBD1 (6 bases). From germline, CDR1 is SGHRS and CDR2 YFSETQ. Trimming cost V 0 bases and J 6 bases, with 24 bases left between them. CDR3 length equals 18 residues.

This chain links TRBV2 with TRBJ2-7; unclear D gene. V was pared by 4 bases and J by 5 bases, with 12 bases between. Germline V gene sequence: CDR1 SNHLY, CDR2 FYNNEI. The CDR3 covers 13 residues. CDR3 residues: CASSAESIDEQYF. The CDR3, as DNA: TGTGCCAGCAGTGCGGAGTCGATCGACGAGCAGTACTTC.

The genes are TRBV10-3 and TRBJ2-7, with 9 bases fitting TRBD1. Losses at the gene ends were 8 bases for V and 3 bases for J; bases not matched to a gene: 8. Germline lookup yields CDR1 ENHRY and CDR2 SYGVKD. The CDR3 runs to 14 residues. CDR3 region: CAIAYRTGVYEQYF. The DNA for the CDR3 is TGTGCCATCGCGTACAGGACAGGGGTCTACGAGCAGTACTTC.

The chain has TRBV5-1 and TRBJ2-1, with TRBD2 identical over 11 bases. Germline CDR1 is SGHRS and CDR2 is YFSETQ. The CDR3 contains 15 residues. Germline trimming cut 0 bases from V and 5 bases from J; bases unmatched to any gene: 1. CDR3 DNA sequence: TGCGCCAGCAGCTTGGGACTAGCGGGGAACAATGAGCAGTTCTTC. It specifies CASSLGLAGNNEQFF.

The genes are TRBV4-2 and TRBJ1-2; 9 nucleotides agree with TRBD1. This CDR3 comprises 17 residues. Germline CDR1 is LGHNA and CDR2 is YNFKEQ. With 1 base clipped from V and 6 bases from J, the junction kept 12 bases outside the gene matches. The CDR3 sequence: CASSQVGNRGLVDGYTF. CDR3 nucleotide sequence: TGTGCCAGCAGCCAAGTGGGTAACAGGGGGCTAGTGGATGGCTACACCTTC.

The chain employs TRBV3-1 (or the pseudogene TRBV3-2) and TRBJ2-3, with 8 bases fitting TRBD1. Germline V gives CDR1 LGHDT, CDR2 YNNKEL (reference sequence). The CDR3 loop spans 11 amino acids. V lost 9 bases to trimming and J lost 10 bases; unmatched junction nucleotides: 6. The DNA for the CDR3 is TGTGCCAGTAGCACAGGGGGAGCGCAGTATTTT. Its translation is CASSTGGAQYF.

The rearrangement uses TRBV3-1 (or the pseudogene TRBV3-2) and TRBJ1-5; perhaps TRBD1 as D (6 bases). The CDR3 length is 15 residues. The germline V gene has CDR1 LGHDT and CDR2 YNNKEL (reference sequence). Trimming shortened V by 1 base and J by 5 bases, and 12 bases separated the two germline ends. This chain's CDR3 is CASSQGATGYQPQHF. DNA for the CDR3: TGTGCCAGCAGCCAAGGCGCCACAGGGTATCAGCCCCAGCATTTT.

This clone occurred a few times. The chain uses TRBV5-6 and TRBJ1-2, with 8 bases fitting TRBD1. The CDR3 spans 16 residues. The germline gives CDR1 SGHDT, CDR2 YYEEEE. Losses at the gene ends were 4 bases for V and 5 bases for J; bases not matched to a gene: 13. CDR3 loop: CASSPTGRGHRYGYTF. The CDR3 DNA reads as TGTGCCAGCAGCCCAACAGGCAGGGGGCATCGGTATGGCTACACCTTC.

The chain is built from TRBV6-5 and TRBJ1-3; 8 bases map to TRBD1. CDR3 length: 15 amino acids. Germline CDR1 reads MNHEY; CDR2 reads SVGAGI. V shed 2 bases and J 4 bases; nucleotides not matched to a gene: 4. CDR3 sequence reads: CASSYAQGGGNTIYF. CDR3 nucleotides: TGTGCCAGCAGTTACGCACAGGGGGGAGGAAACACCATATATTTT.

CDR3 sequence (DNA): TGCAGCGTTGGGTGGGGCCCAGGAGAGCAGTACTTC. It encodes CSVGWGPGEQYF. The gene calls are TRBV29-1 and TRBJ2-7; perhaps TRBD1 as D (5 bases). This CDR3 comprises 12 residues. Germline CDR1 SQVTM, CDR2 ANQGSEA. V dropped 4 bases and J dropped 7 bases, with 14 bases sitting between them.

The gene calls are TRBV6-5 and TRBJ2-1; TRBD2 matches 10 bases. Looked up from germline, CDR1 is MNHEY and CDR2 is SVGAGI. J was trimmed by 3 bases and V by 6 bases; bases with no gene match: 5. The CDR3 length is 15 residues. The CDR3, as DNA: TGTGCCAGCAGCACCGGACTAGCGGACTACAATGAGCAGTTCTTC. This translates into CASSTGLADYNEQFF.

The V and J genes are TRBV7-8 and TRBJ2-3; TRBD1 might be the D (5 bases). The CDR3 is made up of 14 amino acids. CDR1 SGHVS and CDR2 FQNEAQ come from the germline V gene. Trimming stripped 3 bases from V and 5 bases from J, with 12 bases between. CDR3 sequence (DNA): TGTGCCAGCAGCTTCAGGGATCCAAGAGATACGCAGTATTTT. This codes for CASSFRDPRDTQYF.

This clone was counted between two and nine times. This chain links TRBV7-2 with TRBJ1-1, with D possibly TRBD1 on 5 matching bases. The CDR3 runs 13 residues. The V gene's germline CDR1 is SGHTA and CDR2 FQGNSA. V shed 1 base and J shed 5 bases, with 8 bases lying between them. Here the CDR3 DNA reads TGTGCCAGCAGCTTAGGCAGGGCTACTGAAGCTTTCTTT. The encoded protein is CASSLGRATEAFF.

The chain employs TRBV19 and TRBJ2-5; possible D gene TRBD1, 5 bases. The CDR3 loop spans 16 amino acids. CDR1 is LNHDA, CDR2 SQIVND, per germline (reference sequence). The V end lost 4 bases, the J end lost 1 base, and 16 bases lay between the germline ends. Here the CDR3 DNA reads TGTGCCAGTAGTAATACAGGACCCACAGTCCAAGAGACCCAGTACTTC. This sequence encodes CASSNTGPTVQETQYF.

The rearrangement links TRBV9 to TRBJ2-7; D might be TRBD2 (6 bases). Deletions cut 0 bases from V and 5 bases from J, with 9 bases between. Germline V gene data show CDR1 as SGDLS and CDR2 as YYNGEE. The CDR3 runs to 13 residues. The CDR3 sequence: CASSVDGGDEQYF. CDR3 DNA sequence: TGTGCCAGCAGCGTAGATGGAGGGGACGAGCAGTACTTC.

In nucleotides, the CDR3 is TGCGCCAGTCGGGACAGGGGAATGAACACTGAAGCTTTCTTT. Its translation is CASRDRGMNTEAFF. The V gene is TRBV5-1, the J gene TRBJ1-1, with 10 bases lining up with TRBD1. The CDR3 consists of 14 residues. In germline, CDR1 is SGHRS, CDR2 YFSETQ. Losses at the gene ends were 8 bases for V and 0 bases for J; bases not matched to a gene: 4.

This chain uses TRBV6-5 with TRBJ1-6, with D maybe TRBD1 (6 bases). Trimming removed 7 bases at V and 10 bases at J, with 17 bases between. The germline gives CDR1 MNHEY, CDR2 SVGAGI. This CDR3 is built from 14 residues. CDR3: CASTLTGQGSPLHF. In DNA form, the CDR3 reads TGTGCCAGCACCTTGACGGGTCAGGGGTCACCCCTCCACTTT.